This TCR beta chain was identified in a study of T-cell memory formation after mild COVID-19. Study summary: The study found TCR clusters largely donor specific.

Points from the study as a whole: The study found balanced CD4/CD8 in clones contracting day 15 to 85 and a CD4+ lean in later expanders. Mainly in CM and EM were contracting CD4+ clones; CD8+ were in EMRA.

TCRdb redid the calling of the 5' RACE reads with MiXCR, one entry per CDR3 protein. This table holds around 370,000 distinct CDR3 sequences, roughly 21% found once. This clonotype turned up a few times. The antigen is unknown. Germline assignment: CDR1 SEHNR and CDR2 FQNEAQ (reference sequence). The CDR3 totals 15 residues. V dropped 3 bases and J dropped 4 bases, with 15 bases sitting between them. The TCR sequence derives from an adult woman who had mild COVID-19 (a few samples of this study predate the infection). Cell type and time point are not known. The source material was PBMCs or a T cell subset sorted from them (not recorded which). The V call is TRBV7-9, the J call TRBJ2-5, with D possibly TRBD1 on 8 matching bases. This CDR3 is CASSLGTGGVETQYF. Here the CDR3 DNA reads TGTGCCAGCAGCTTGGGAACAGGGGGGGTAGAGACCCAGTACTTC.